Included here is one T cell receptor beta chain sequence, with context. The antigen it recognizes is unknown. Base qualities are not provided; no much larger clone lies one nucleotide away. A single peripheral blood draw of 95 to 150 mL on average was collected from each donor into heparinised tubes. A BD FACSAria II was used to sort naive, central memory, regulatory and stem cell-like memory CD4+ T cells with a panel that included CD45RO, CCR7, CD25, CD127, CD95 and CD27. Every sorted population had a purity above 95%. Right away, PBMCs were isolated by Lymphoprep density gradient centrifugation and were stained directly, with no culture step. So that batch effects would be minimized, each experiment stained and sorted samples in pairs, pairing one healthy donor with one patient. The data were taken from a study of beta chain features in type 1 diabetes (dated by TCRdb to 2017 to 2018). About the investigation overall: No differences in mean age, gender distribution, total cell number or subset yield were found between patients and healthy donors. A total of approximately 99,000,000 sorted cells were examined across all samples, and RNA yield correlated strongly with the number of cells per subset. In the study, TCRB repertoires of sorted circulating CD4+ T cell subsets from recently diagnosed type 1 diabetes patients were compared with those of matched healthy donors. Regulatory and stem cell-like memory subsets were obtained from only 8 patients and roughly eight healthy donors, while naive and central memory subsets were obtained from all 30 or so donors. Study-wide conclusions, independent of this receptor: Fewer insertions and more nucleotide deletions at VDJ recombination sites were observed in patients with type 1 diabetes, implying thymic rearrangement abnormalities. Type 1 diabetes patients showed a moderate but significant shortening of TCRB CDR3 length in all four CD4+ subsets. Because the HLA sub-analyses included only small numbers of individuals, any influence of HLA type on TCRB rearrangement was left unresolved. Because cDNA was sequenced instead of genomic DNA, activated cells with high expression could be over-represented, although the groups did not differ in activation or CD3 levels. PCR may preferentially amplify shorter templates, but because patient and control samples were amplified and corrected together, any resulting skew would affect both groups equally. Naive, central memory and regulatory TCRB repertoires appeared to be more alike among patients than among healthy donors.

The High Capacity cDNA Reverse Transcription Kit was used to reverse transcribe all of the isolated RNA, meaning that expressed TCRB transcripts were what got sequenced. Deep immunoSEQ sequencing was applied to naive, central memory and regulatory T cell samples, giving an average of about 3.8 million total reads per sample. Sorted cells were lysed in RLT buffer and RNA was extracted with DNase-treated RNeasy Micro or Mini kits, depending on cell number. Each cell subset was processed on its own to prevent cross-contamination, while patient and healthy donor samples were processed together. The immunoSEQ multiplex PCR was used to amplify TCRB sequences from cDNA, generating 87-bp fragments that spanned the CDR3 region. The amplicons were sequenced using the Illumina HiSeq platform. Per the authors' processing: Synthetic template baselines were used to correct PCR bias computationally, reads within Hamming distance 2 were collapsed, and singletons that could not be merged were discarded. Reads were aligned against IMGT to assign V, D and J genes, CDR3 length and insertions or deletions at six rearrangement sites. Within each subset, clonotype counts were normalized to sorted cell number, and only after that were true diversity and Gini coefficients computed with the tcR R package. Repertoire sharing was quantified using the overlap coefficient calculated on TCRB nucleotide sequences. This immuneACCESS table, as held by TCRdb, lists in-frame sequences with V and J called but not all clones. Of the missing ones, under half trace to an unresolved V gene in checked studies; the others have no known cause. V and J calls and clone size follow that table, whereas D and trimming were derived from the DNA. The sample has around 140,000 clones on record, 9% of them singletons. The ten biggest clones cover around 0.79% of the sample.

The cysteine opens and the phenylalanine closes a CDR3 of 12 amino acids. The kept DNA is CDR3 alone, 36 bases in frame from the first base. For CDR1 and CDR2, the germline V gene lists MNHNS and SASEGT. The V and J ends are trimmed by 5 bases and 3 bases, leaving 6 bases between them. The TCR comes from a young man with type 1 diabetes. Here the chain combines TRBV6-1 and TRBJ2-3, with no confident D gene call. Sequencing was done on a sample of central memory CD4+ T cells from blood. The encoded CDR3 is CASSRKTDTQYF. The bases are TGTGCCAGCAGTCGTAAAACAGATACGCAGTATTTT.